This T cell receptor (beta chain) is drawn from a study of cytomegalovirus exposure and HLA in healthy donors. Primers for the PCR totalled 60 Vbeta and 13 Jbeta. The protocol was immunoSEQ multiplex PCR, while the TCRdb copy is restricted to in-frame clones and leaves out a portion. Among 87,000 or so clones, 6% to 9% were seen once, and the ten largest hold about 2.1%. V lost 2 bases, J lost 8 bases, and 13 bases stayed unmatched. This CDR3 comprises 17 residues. Germline V gives CDR1 SGHTA, CDR2 FQGTGA. This sequence joins TRBV7-3 and TRBJ2-1, with 9 bases identical to TRBD2. The TCR was taken from a man in his fifties or sixties in good health and CMV-seronegative. Sequencing was carried out using PBMCs. The DNA of the CDR3 is TGTGCCAGCAGCTTAGTGGGCGGGAGGGCCGAATTACATGAGCAGTTCTTC. Its protein is CASSLVGGRAELHEQFF.